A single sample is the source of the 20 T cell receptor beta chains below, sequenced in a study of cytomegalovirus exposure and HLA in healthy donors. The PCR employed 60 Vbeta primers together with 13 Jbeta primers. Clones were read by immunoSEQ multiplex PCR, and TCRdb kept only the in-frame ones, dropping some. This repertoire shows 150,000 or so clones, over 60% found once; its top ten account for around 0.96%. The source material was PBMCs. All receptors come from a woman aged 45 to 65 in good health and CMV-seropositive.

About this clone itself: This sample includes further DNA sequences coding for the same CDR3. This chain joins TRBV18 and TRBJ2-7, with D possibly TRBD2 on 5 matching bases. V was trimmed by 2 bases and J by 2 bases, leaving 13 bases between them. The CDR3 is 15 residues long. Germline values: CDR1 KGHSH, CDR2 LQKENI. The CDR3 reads CASSPGSGSPYEQYF. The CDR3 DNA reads TGTGCCAGCTCACCAGGGTCGGGAAGCCCCTACGAGCAGTACTTC.

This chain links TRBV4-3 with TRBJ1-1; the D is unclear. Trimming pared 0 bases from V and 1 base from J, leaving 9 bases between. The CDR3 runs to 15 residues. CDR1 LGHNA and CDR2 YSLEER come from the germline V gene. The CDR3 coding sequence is TGCGCCAGCAGCCAAGACCCTGGCCGGAACACTGAAGCTTTCTTT. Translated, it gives CASSQDPGRNTEAFF.

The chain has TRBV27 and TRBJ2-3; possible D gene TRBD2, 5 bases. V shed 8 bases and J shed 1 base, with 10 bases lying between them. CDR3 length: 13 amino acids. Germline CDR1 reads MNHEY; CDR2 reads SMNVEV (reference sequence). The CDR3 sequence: CASRGPRTDTQYF. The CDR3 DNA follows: TGTGCCAGCCGCGGGCCCCGCACAGATACGCAGTATTTT.

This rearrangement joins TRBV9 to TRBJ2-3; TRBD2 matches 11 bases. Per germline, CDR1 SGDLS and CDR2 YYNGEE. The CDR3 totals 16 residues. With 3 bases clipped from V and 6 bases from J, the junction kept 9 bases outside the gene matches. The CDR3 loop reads CASSASSGGPQDTQYF. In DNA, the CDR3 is TGTGCCAGCAGCGCGTCTAGCGGGGGGCCGCAGGATACGCAGTATTTT.

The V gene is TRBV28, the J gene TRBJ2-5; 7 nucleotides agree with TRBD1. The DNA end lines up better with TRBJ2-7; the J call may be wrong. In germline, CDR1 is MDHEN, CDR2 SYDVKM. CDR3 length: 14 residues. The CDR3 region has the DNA TGTGCCAGCAGTTCCCGGACAGGTTCCTACGAGCAGTACTTC. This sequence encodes CASSSRTGSYEQYF.

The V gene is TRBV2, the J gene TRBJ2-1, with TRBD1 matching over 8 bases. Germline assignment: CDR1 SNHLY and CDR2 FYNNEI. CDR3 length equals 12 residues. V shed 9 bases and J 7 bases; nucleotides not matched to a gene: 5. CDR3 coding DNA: TGTGCCAGTCGACAGGGGTGGAATGAGCAGTTCTTC. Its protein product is CASRQGWNEQFF.

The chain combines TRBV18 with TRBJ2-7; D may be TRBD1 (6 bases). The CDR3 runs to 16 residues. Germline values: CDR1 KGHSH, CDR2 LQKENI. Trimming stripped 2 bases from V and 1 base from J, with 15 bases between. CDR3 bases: TGTGCCAGCTCACCAACTGGGGGACACGGGTCCTACGAGCAGTACTTC. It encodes CASSPTGGHGSYEQYF.

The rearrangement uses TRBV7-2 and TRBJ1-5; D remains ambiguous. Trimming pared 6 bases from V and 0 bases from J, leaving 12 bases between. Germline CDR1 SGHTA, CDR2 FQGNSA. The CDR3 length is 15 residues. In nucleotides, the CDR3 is TGTGCCAGCAGTGAAACAGCATATAGCAATCAGCCCCAGCATTTT. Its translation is CASSETAYSNQPQHF.

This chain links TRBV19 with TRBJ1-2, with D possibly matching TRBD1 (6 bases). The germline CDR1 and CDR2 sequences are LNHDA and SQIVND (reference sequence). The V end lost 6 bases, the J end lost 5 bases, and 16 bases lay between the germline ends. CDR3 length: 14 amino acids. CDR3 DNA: TGTGCCAGTAGGACACGGGACACAGAATATGGCTACACCTTC. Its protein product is CASRTRDTEYGYTF. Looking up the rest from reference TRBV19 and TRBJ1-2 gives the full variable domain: DGGITQSPKYLFRKEGQNVTLSCEQNLNHDAMYWYRQDPGQGLRLIYYSQIVNDFQKGDIAEGYSVSREKKESFPLTVTSAQKNPTAFYLCASRTRDTEYGYTFGSGTRLTVV.

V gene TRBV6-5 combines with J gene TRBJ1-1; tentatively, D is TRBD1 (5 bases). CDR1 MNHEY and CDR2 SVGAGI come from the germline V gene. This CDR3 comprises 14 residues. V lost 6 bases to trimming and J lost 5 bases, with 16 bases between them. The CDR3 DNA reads TGTGCCAGCAGACGAATGGCCGGGGGGACTGAAGCTTTCTTT. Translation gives CASRRMAGGTEAFF.

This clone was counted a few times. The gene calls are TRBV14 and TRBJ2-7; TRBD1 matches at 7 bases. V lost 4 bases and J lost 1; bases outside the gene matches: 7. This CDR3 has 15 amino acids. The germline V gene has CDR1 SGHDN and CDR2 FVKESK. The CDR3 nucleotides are TGTGCCAGCAGCCCCCCAGGGGGTCAATCCTACGAGCAGTACTTC. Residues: CASSPPGGQSYEQYF.

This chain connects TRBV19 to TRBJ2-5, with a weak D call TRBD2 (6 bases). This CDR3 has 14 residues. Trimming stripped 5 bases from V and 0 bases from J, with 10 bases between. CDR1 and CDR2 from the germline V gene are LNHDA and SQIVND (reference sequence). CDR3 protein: CASSGGAYQETQYF. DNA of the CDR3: TGTGCCAGTAGTGGCGGGGCATACCAAGAGACCCAGTACTTC. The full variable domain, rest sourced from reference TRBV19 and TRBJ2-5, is DGGITQSPKYLFRKEGQNVTLSCEQNLNHDAMYWYRQDPGQGLRLIYYSQIVNDFQKGDIAEGYSVSREKKESFPLTVTSAQKNPTAFYLCASSGGAYQETQYFGPGTRLLVL.

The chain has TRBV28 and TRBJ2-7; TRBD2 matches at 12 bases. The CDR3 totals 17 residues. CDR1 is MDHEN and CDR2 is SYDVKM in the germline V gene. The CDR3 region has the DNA TGTGCTACAGCAGTTAGACTAGCGGGAGCGAGGGACTACGAGCAGTACTTC. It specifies CATAVRLAGARDYEQYF.

CDR3 DNA: TGCGCCAGCAGCCCCCAGGGGAGAGAGACCCAGTACTTC. Encoded protein: CASSPQGRETQYF. The chain links TRBV5-1 to TRBJ2-5; tentatively, D is TRBD1 (6 bases). CDR1 and CDR2 (germline): SGHRS, YFSETQ. The V end was cut by 4 bases, the J end by 4 bases, with 11 bases between. The CDR3 is made up of 13 amino acids. The full variable domain, its missing parts supplied by reference TRBV5-1 and TRBJ2-5, is KAGVTQTPRYLIKTRGQQVTLSCSPISGHRSVSWYQQTPGQGLQFLFEYFSETQRNKGNFPGRFSGRQFSNSRSEMNVSTLELGDSALYLCASSPQGRETQYFGPGTRLLVL.

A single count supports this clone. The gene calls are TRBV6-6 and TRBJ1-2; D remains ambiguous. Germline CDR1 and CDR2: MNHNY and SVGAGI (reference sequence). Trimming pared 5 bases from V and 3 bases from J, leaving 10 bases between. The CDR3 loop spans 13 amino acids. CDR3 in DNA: TGTGCCAGCAGTCAAACCACTTACTATGGCTACACCTTC. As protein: CASSQTTYYGYTF.

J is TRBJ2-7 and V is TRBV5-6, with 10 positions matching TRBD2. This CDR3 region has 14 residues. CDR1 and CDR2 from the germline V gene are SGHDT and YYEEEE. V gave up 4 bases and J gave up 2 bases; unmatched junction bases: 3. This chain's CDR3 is CASSKAGGPYEQYF. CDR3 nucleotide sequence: TGTGCCAGCAGCAAAGCGGGAGGGCCCTACGAGCAGTACTTC.

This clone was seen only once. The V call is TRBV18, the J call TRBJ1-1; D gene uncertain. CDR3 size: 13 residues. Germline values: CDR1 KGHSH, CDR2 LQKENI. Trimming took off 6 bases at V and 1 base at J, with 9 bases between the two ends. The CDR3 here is CASSERANTEAFF. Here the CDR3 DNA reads TGTGCCAGCTCGGAGAGGGCGAACACTGAAGCTTTCTTT.

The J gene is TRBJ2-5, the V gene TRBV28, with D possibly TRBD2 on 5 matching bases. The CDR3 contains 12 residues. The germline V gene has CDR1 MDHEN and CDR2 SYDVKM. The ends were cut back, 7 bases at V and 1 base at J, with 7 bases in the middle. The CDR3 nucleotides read TGTGCCAGCAAACGGGGCCAAGAGACCCAGTACTTC. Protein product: CASKRGQETQYF.

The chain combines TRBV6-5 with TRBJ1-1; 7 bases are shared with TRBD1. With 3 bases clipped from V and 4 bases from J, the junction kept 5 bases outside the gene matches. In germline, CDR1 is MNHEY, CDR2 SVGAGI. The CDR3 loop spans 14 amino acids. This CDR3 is CASSYRRQGTEAFF. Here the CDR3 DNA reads TGTGCCAGCAGTTATCGACGACAGGGCACTGAAGCTTTCTTT.

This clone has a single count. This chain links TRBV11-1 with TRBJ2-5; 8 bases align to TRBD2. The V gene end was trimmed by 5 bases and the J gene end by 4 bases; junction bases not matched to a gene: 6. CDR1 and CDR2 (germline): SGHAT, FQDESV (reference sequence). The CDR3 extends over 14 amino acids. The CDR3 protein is CASSRAGVGETQYF. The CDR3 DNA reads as TGTGCCAGCAGCCGAGCGGGAGTAGGAGAGACCCAGTACTTC.